This T cell receptor beta chain appears in the sequencing data of a study of T cell changes during pregnancy in multiple sclerosis. The protocol was immunoSEQ multiplex PCR, while the TCRdb copy is restricted to in-frame clones and leaves out a portion. The sample carries more than 15,000 clones, 84% recorded once. The receptor was derived from a female donor in good health, enrolled as a control in a pregnancy study. The sequencing here drew on CD8+ T cells from peripheral blood mononuclear cells, taken in the third trimester of pregnancy.

CDR3 sequence: CASSLSRDNVYGYTF. The CDR3 bases are TGTGCCAGCAGTTTATCGAGGGACAACGTTTATGGCTACACCTTC. The chain combines TRBV27 with TRBJ1-2; a weak D match, TRBD1 (6 bases). V lost 0 bases, J lost 5 bases, and 13 bases lay in between. This CDR3 has 15 residues. Germline V CDR1 and CDR2: MNHEY, SMNVEV (reference sequence).